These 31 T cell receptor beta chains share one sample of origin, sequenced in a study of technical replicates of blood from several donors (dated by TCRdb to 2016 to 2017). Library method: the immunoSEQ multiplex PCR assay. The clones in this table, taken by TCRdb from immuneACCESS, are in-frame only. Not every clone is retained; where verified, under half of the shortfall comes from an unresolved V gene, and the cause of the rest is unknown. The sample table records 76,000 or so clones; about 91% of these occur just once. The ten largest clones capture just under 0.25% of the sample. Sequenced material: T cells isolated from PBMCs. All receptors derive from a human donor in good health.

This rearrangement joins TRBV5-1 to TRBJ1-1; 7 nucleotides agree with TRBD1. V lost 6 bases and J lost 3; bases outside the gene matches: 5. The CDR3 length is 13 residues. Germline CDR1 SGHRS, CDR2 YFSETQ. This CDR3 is CASKVGQDTEAFF. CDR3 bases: TGCGCCAGCAAGGTTGGACAGGACACTGAAGCTTTCTTT.

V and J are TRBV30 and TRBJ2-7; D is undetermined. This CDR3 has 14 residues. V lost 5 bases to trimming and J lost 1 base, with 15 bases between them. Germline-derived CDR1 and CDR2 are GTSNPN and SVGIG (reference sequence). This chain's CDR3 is CAWAPIGASYEQYF. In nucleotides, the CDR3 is TGTGCCTGGGCTCCAATCGGAGCTTCCTACGAGCAGTACTTC.

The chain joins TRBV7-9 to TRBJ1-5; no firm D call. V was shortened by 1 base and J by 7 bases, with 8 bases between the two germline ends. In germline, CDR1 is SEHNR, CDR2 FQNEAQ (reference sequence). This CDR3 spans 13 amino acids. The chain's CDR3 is CASSLVSGQPQHF. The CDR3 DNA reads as TGTGCCAGCAGCTTAGTTTCCGGGCAGCCCCAGCATTTT.

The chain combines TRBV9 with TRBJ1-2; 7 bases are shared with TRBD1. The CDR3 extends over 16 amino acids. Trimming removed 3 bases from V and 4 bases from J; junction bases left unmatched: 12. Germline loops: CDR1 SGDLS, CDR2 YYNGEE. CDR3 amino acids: CASSEIDGDSRYGYTF. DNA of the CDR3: TGTGCCAGCAGCGAGATTGACGGGGACAGCCGCTATGGCTACACCTTC.

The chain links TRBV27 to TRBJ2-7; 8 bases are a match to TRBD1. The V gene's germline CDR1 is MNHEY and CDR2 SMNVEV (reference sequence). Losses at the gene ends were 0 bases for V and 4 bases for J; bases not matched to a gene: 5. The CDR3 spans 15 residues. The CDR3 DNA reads TGTGCCAGCAGTTTATCCGGGACAGGACTTTACGAGCAGTACTTC. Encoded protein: CASSLSGTGLYEQYF.

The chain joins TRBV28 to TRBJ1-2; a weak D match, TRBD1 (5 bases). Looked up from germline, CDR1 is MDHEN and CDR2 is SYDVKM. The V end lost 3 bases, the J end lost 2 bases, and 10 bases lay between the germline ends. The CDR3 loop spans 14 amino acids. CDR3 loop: CASSFGGANYGYTF. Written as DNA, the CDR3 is TGTGCCAGCAGTTTTGGTGGGGCCAACTATGGCTACACCTTC.

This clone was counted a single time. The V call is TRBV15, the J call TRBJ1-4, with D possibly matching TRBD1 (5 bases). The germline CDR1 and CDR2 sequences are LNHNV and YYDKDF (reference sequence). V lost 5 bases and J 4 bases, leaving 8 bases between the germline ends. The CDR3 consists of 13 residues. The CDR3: CATSDSNNEKLFF. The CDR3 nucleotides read TGTGCCACCAGCGACAGCAATAATGAAAAACTGTTTTTT.

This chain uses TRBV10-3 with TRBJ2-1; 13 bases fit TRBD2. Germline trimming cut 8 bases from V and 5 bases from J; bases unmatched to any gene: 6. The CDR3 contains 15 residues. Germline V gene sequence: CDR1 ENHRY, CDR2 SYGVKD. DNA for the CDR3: TGTGCCATCGGACTAGCGGGGGCCCGCAACAATGAGCAGTTCTTC. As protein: CAIGLAGARNNEQFF.

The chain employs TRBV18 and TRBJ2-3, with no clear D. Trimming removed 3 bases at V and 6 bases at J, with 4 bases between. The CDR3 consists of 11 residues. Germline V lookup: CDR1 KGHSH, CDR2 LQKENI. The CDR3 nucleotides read TGTGCCAGCTCACCTATGGATACGCAGTATTTT. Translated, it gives CASSPMDTQYF.

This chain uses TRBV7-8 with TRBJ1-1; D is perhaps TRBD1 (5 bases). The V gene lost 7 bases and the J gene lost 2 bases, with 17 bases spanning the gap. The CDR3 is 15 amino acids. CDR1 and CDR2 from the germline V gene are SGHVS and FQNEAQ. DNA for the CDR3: TGTGCCAGCACCTCGACAGCCCCACCTAACACTGAAGCTTTCTTT. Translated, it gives CASTSTAPPNTEAFF.

CDR3 in DNA: TGTGCCAGCAGTCCCAGGCAGTATTCGGGAAACACCATATATTTT. It yields the protein CASSPRQYSGNTIYF. The V call is TRBV6-5, the J call TRBJ1-3; no reliable D call. This CDR3 region has 15 residues. Trimming took 5 bases from V and 4 from J, leaving 15 bases between them. Per the germline V gene, CDR1 is MNHEY and CDR2 is SVGAGI.

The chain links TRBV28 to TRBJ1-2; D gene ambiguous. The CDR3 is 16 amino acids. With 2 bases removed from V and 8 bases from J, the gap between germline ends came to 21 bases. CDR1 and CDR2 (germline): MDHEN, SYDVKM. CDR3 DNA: TGTGCCAGCAGTTTAGACGTTTATGGGAGTTATGCGGGCTACACCTTC. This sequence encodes CASSLDVYGSYAGYTF.

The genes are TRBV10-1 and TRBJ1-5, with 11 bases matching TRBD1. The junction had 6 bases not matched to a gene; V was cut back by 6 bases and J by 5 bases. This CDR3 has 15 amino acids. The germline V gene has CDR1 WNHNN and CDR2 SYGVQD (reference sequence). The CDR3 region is CASSVGQGGDQPQHF. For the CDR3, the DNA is TGCGCCAGCAGCGTGGGACAGGGGGGTGATCAGCCCCAGCATTTT.

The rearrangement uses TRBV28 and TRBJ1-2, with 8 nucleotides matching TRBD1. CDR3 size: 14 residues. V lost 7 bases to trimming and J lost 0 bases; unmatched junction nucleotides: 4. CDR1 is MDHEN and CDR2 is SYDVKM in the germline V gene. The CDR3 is CASITGGPNYGYTF. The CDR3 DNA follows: TGTGCCAGCATCACAGGGGGACCTAACTATGGCTACACCTTC.

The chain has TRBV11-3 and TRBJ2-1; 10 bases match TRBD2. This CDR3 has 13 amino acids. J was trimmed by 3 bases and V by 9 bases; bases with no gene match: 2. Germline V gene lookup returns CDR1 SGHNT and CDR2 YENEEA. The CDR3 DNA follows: TGTGCCAGTCAGCGGGGGGGCTACAATGAGCAGTTCTTC. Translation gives CASQRGGYNEQFF.

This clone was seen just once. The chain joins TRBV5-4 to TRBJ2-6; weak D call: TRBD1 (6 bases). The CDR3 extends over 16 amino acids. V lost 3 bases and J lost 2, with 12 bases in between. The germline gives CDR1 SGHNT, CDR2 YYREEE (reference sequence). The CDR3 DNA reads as TGTGCCAGCAGCTGGAAGGGGGTGGCTGGGGCCAACGTCCTGACTTTC. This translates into CASSWKGVAGANVLTF.

CDR3 residues: CASSSILGQSHEQYF. Here the CDR3 DNA reads TGCGCCAGCAGCTCTATTCTTGGACAGTCCCACGAGCAGTACTTC. This rearrangement joins TRBV5-1 to TRBJ2-7; perhaps TRBD1 as D (6 bases). Trimming took off 3 bases at V and 5 bases at J, with 18 bases between the two ends. The CDR3 has 15 amino acids. Per germline, CDR1 SGHRS and CDR2 YFSETQ.

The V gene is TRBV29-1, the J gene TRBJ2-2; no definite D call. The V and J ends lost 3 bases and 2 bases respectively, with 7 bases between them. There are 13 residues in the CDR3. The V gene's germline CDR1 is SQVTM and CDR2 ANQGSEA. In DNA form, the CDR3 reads TGCAGCGTTGACAGGCAAAACACCGGGGAGCTGTTTTTT. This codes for CSVDRQNTGELFF.

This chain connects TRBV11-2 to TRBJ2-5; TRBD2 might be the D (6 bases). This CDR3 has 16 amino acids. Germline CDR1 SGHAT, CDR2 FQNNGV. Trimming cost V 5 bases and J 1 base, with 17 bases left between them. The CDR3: CASSPDSLAIQETQYF. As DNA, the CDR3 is TGTGCCAGCAGCCCGGACTCGCTAGCGATCCAAGAGACCCAGTACTTC. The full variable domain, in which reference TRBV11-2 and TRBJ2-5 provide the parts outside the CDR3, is EAGVAQSPRYKIIEKRQSVAFWCNPISGHATLYWYQQILGQGPKLLIQFQNNGVVDDSQLPKDRFSAERLKGVDSTLKIQPAKLEDSAVYLCASSPDSLAIQETQYFGPGTRLLVL.

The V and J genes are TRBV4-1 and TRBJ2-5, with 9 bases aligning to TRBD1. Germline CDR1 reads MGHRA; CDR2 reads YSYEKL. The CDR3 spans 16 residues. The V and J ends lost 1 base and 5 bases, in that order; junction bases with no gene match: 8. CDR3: CASSQAGTGTEETQYF. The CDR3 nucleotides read TGCGCCAGCAGCCAAGCTGGGACAGGGACAGAGGAGACCCAGTACTTC.

The CDR3 region has the DNA TGTGCCAGCAGCTCCCTGACCTCAGGGGGCGAGCAGTACTTC. Its protein is CASSSLTSGGEQYF. The chain employs TRBV7-8 and TRBJ2-7; 7 nucleotides align to TRBD1. The CDR3 runs to 14 residues. Per the germline V gene, CDR1 is SGHVS and CDR2 is FQNEAQ. The V and J ends lost 4 bases and 6 bases, in that order; junction bases with no gene match: 9.

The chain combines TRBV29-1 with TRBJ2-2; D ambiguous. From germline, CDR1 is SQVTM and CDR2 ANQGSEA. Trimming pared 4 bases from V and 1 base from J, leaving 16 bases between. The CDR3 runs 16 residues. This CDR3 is CSVVRIKDGNTGELFF. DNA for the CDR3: TGCAGCGTTGTGCGTATTAAAGATGGGAACACCGGGGAGCTGTTTTTT.

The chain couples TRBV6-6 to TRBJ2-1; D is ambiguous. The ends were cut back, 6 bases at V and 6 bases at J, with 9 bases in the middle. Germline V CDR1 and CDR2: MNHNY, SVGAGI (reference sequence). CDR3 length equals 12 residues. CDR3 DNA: TGTGCCAGCAGCCCTATTTCCAATGAGCAGTTCTTC. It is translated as CASSPISNEQFF.

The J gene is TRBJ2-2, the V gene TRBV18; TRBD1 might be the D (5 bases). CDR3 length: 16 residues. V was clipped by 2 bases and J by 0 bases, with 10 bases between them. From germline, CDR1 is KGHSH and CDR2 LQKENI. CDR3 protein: CASSPWSRANTGELFF. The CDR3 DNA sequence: TGTGCCAGCTCACCATGGAGCAGGGCGAACACCGGGGAGCTGTTTTTT.

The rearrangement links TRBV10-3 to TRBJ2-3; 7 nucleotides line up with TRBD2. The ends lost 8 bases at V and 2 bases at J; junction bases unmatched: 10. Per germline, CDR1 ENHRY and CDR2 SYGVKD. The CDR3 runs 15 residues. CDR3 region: CAIAGEGNATDTQYF. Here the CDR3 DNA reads TGTGCCATCGCGGGGGAGGGAAATGCCACAGATACGCAGTATTTT.

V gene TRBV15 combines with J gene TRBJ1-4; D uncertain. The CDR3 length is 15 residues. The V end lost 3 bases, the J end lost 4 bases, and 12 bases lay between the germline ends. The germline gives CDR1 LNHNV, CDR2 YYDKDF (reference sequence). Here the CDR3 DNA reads TGTGCCACCAGCAGCGATTCAGTGATTAATGAAAAACTGTTTTTT. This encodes CATSSDSVINEKLFF. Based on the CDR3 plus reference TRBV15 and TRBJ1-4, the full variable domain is DAMVIQNPRYQVTQFGKPVTLSCSQTLNHNVMYWYQQKSSQAPKLLFHYYDKDFNNEADTPDNFQSRRPNTSFCFLDIRSPGLGDTAMYLCATSSDSVINEKLFFGSGTQLSVL.

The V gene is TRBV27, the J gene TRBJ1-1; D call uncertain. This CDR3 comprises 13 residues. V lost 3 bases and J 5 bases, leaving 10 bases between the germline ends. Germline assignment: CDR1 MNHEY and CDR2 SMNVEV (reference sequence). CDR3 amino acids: CASSLESGTEAFF. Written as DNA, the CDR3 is TGTGCCAGCAGTTTGGAATCGGGAACTGAAGCTTTCTTT.

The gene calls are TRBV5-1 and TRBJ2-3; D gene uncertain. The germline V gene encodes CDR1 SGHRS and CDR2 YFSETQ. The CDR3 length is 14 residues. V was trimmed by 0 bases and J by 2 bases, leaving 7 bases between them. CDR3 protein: CASSLDSVTDTQYF. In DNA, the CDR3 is TGCGCCAGCAGCTTGGACTCGGTCACAGATACGCAGTATTTT.

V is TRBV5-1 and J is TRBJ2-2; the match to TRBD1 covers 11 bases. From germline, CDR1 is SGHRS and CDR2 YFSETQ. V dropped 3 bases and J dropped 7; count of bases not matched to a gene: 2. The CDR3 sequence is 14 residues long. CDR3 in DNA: TGCGCCAGCAGCTCGGGACAGGGGGACGGGGAGCTGTTTTTT. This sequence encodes CASSSGQGDGELFF.

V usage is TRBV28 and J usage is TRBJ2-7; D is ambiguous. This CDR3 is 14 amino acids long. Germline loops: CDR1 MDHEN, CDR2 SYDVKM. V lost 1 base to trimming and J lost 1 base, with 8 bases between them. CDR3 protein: CASSLSPDSYEQYF. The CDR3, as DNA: TGTGCCAGCAGTTTATCCCCAGATTCCTACGAGCAGTACTTC.

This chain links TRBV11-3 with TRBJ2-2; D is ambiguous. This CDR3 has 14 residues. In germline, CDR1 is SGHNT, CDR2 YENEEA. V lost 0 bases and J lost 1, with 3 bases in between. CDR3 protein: CASSLDGNTGELFF. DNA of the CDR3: TGTGCCAGCAGCTTAGACGGGAACACCGGGGAGCTGTTTTTT.